Included here is one TCR beta chain sequence, with context. This specimen comes from a study of T cell changes during pregnancy in multiple sclerosis. This table comes from immunoSEQ multiplex PCR, and its TCRdb copy is limited to in-frame clones, with some not included. Of tens of thousands of clones listed, about 91% were seen once; the top ten hold approximately 0.8%. This TCR was sampled from a female donor with multiple sclerosis, enrolled in a pregnancy study. This sample comprised CD4+ T cells from peripheral blood mononuclear cells, obtained in the first trimester of pregnancy.

This chain's CDR3 is CASSLRLAGMDTQYF. Here the CDR3 DNA reads TGTGCCTCCTCTCTCAGACTAGCGGGGATGGATACGCAGTATTTT. This chain connects TRBV7-3 to TRBJ2-3; 11 nucleotides match TRBD2. CDR1 SGHTA and CDR2 FQGTGA come from the germline V gene. V was clipped by 11 bases and J by 6 bases; unmatched bases: 13. The CDR3 sequence is 15 residues long.